The source of this TCR beta chain is a study of T cells in Graves' hyperthyroidism and ophthalmopathy. Study context: Peripheral blood samples were taken at initial diagnosis, prior to any treatment. Study outcomes and limitations: Blood samples included most of the expanded thyroid clonotypes exceeding 0.001.

The TCR beta CDR3 regions underwent amplification using RNA transcripts as the source. A set of HTBI primers served as the primers for a first-round RT-PCR of the TCR CDR3. TCRdb processed the multiplex PCR reads anew with MiXCR; each CDR3 protein has one entry. The table records 600,000 to 750,000 distinct CDR3 sequences, 17% of them present only once. Worth noting for this clonotype: Antigen unknown.

No ophthalmopathy progression within 18 months constituted stable Graves' hyperthyroidism. These patients, aged 18 to 65, had recently diagnosed hyperthyroidism lasting under 2 months. The clonotype comes from a man aged 45-65 years with Graves' hyperthyroidism. The specimen was blood.

CDR3 amino acids: CAWNTGGGNQPQHF. The CDR3 coding sequence is TGTGCCTGGAATACAGGGGGCGGCAATCAGCCCCAGCATTTT. The rearrangement links TRBV30 to TRBJ1-5; 9 bases fit TRBD1. This CDR3 comprises 14 residues. Germline CDR1 reads GTSNPN; CDR2 reads SVGIG (reference sequence). J lost 2 bases, V lost 4 bases, and 3 bases had no gene match. The complete variable domain, with remaining parts taken from reference TRBV30 and TRBJ1-5, reads SQTIHQWPATLVQPVGSPLSLECTVEGTSNPNLYWYRQAAGRGLQLLFYSVGIGQISSEVPQNLSASRPQDRQFILSSKKLLLSDSGFYLCAWNTGGGNQPQHFGDGTRLSIL.